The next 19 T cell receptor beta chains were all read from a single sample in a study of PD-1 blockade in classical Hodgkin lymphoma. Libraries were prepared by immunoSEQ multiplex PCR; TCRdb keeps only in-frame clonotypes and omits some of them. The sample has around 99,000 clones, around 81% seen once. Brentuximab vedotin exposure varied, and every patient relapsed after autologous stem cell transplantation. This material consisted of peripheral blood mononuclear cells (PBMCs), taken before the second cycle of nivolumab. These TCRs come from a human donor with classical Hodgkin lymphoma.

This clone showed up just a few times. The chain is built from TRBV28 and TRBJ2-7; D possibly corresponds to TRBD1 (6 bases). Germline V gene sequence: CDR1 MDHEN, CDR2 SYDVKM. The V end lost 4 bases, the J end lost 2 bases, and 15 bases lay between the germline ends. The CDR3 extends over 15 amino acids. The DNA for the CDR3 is TGTGCCAGCAGTTCCTCTGGGACACCCGCCTACGAGCAGTACTTC. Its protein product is CASSSSGTPAYEQYF.

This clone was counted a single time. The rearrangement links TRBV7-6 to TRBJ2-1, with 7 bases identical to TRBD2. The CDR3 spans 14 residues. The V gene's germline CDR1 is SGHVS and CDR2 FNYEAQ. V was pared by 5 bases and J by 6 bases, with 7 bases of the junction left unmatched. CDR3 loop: CASSGSGGGNEQFF. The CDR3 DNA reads TGTGCCAGCAGCGGGTCGGGAGGAGGCAATGAGCAGTTCTTC.

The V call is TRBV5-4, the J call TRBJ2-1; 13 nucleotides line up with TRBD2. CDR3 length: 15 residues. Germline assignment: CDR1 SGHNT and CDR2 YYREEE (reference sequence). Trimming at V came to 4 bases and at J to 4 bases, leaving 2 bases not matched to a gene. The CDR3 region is CASSRTSGSYNEQFF. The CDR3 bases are TGTGCCAGCAGCCGGACTAGCGGGAGTTACAATGAGCAGTTCTTC.

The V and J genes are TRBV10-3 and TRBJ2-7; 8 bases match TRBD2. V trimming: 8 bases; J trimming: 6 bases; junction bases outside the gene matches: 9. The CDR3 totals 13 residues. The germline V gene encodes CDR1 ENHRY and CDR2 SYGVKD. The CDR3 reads CAIGERGPGEQYF. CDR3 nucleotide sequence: TGTGCCATCGGGGAGCGGGGGCCGGGCGAGCAGTACTTC.

CDR3 in amino acids: CATSRDRGGLGEQYF. CDR3 nucleotides: TGTGCCACCAGCAGAGACAGGGGGGGTTTAGGCGAGCAGTACTTC. The V and J genes are TRBV15 and TRBJ2-7, with D perhaps given as TRBD1 or TRBD2 (7 bases each). The V gene's germline CDR1 is LNHNV and CDR2 YYDKDF (reference sequence). V lost 0 bases and J lost 6, with 15 bases in between. The CDR3 totals 15 residues. Full variable domain (outside the CDR3, taken from reference TRBV15 and TRBJ2-7): DAMVIQNPRYQVTQFGKPVTLSCSQTLNHNVMYWYQQKSSQAPKLLFHYYDKDFNNEADTPDNFQSRRPNTSFCFLDIRSPGLGDTAMYLCATSRDRGGLGEQYFGPGTRLTVT.

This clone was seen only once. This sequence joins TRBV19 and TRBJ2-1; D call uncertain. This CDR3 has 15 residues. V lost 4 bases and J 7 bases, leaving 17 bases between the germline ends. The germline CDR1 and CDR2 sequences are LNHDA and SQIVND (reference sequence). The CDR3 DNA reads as TGTGCCAGTAGTACGCGGAGACCCGGTCGTAATGAGCAGTTCTTC. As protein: CASSTRRPGRNEQFF.

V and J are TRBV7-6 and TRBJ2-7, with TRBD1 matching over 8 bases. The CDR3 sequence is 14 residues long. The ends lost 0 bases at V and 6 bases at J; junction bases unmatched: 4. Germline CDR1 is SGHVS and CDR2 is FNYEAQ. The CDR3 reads CASSLAQGVGEQYF. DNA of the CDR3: TGTGCCAGCAGCTTAGCACAGGGGGTCGGCGAGCAGTACTTC.

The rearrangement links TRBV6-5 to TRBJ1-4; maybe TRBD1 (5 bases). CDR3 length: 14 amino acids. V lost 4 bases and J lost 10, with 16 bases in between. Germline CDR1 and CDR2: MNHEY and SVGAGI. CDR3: CASSLGGGARKLFF. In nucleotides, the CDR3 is TGTGCCAGCAGTTTAGGAGGTGGGGCGAGAAAACTGTTTTTT.

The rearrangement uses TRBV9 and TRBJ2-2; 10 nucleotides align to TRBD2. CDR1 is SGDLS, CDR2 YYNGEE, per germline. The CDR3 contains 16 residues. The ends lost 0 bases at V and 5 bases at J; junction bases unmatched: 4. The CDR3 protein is CASSVALAGVTGELFF. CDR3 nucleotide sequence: TGTGCCAGCAGCGTAGCTCTAGCGGGAGTTACCGGGGAGCTGTTTTTT.

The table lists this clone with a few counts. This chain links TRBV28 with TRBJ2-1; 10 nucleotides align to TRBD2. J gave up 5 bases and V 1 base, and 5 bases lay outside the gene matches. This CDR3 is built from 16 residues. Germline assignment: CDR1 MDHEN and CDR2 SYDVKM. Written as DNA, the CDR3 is TGTGCCAGCAGTTTATTAGAAGCGGGAGGGAACAATGAGCAGTTCTTC. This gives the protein CASSLLEAGGNNEQFF.

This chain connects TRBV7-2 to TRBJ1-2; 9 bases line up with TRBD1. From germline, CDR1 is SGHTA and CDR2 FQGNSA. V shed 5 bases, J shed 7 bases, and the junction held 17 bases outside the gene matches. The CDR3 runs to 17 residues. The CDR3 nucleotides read TGTGCCAGCAGCCACCACTCGGGACAGGGTGTGGAAACTGGCTACACCTTC. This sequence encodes CASSHHSGQGVETGYTF.

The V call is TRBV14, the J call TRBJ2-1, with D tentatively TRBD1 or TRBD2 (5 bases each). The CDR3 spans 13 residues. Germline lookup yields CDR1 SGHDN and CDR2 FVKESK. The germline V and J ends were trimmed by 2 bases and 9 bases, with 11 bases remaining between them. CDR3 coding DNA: TGTGCCAGCAGCCAAATTGGGGCGGGTGAGCAGTTCTTC. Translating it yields CASSQIGAGEQFF. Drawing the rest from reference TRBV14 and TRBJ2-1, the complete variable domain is EAGVTQFPSHSVIEKGQTVTLRCDPISGHDNLYWYRRVMGKEIKFLLHFVKESKQDESGMPNNRFLAERTGGTYSTLKVQPAELEDSGVYFCASSQIGAGEQFFGPGTRLTVL.

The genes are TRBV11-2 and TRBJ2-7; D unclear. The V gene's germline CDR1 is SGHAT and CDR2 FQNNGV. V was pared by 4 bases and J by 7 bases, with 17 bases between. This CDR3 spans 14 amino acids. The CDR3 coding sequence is TGTGCCAGCAGCTCCCCGGACGGAGCCTCAGAGCAGTACTTC. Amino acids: CASSSPDGASEQYF.

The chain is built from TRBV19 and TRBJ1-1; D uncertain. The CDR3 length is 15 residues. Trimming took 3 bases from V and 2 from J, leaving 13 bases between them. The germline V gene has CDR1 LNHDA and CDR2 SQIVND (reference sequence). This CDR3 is CASSISRATNTEAFF. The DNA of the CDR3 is TGTGCCAGTAGTATTTCTAGAGCGACAAACACTGAAGCTTTCTTT.

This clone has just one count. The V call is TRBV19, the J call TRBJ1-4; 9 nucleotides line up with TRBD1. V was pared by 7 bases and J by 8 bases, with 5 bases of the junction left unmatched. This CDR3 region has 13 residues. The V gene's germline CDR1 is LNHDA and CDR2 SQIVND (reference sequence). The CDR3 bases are TGTGCCAGTATGAGGACAGGGGAGGAAAAACTGTTTTTT. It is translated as CASMRTGEEKLFF.

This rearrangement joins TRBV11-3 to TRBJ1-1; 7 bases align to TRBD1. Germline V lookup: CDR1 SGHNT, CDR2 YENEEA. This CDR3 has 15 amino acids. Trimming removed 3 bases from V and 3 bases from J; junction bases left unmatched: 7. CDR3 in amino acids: CASSLTDRPDTEAFF. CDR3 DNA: TGTGCCAGCAGCTTGACGGACAGGCCCGACACTGAAGCTTTCTTT.

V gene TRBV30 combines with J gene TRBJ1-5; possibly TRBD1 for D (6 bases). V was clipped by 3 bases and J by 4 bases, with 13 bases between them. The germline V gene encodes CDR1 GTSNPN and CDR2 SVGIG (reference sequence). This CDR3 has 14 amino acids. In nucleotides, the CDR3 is TGTGCCTGGAGGCCCGGACAGTATAATCAGCCCCAGCATTTT. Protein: CAWRPGQYNQPQHF. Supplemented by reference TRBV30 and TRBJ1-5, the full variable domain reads SQTIHQWPATLVQPVGSPLSLECTVEGTSNPNLYWYRQAAGRGLQLLFYSVGIGQISSEVPQNLSASRPQDRQFILSSKKLLLSDSGFYLCAWRPGQYNQPQHFGDGTRLSIL.

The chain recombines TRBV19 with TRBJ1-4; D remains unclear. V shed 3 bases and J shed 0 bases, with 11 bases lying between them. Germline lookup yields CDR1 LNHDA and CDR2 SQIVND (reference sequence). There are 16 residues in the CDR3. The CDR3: CASSIGRAATNEKLFF. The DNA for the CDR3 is TGTGCCAGTAGTATTGGGAGGGCGGCAACTAATGAAAAACTGTTTTTT.

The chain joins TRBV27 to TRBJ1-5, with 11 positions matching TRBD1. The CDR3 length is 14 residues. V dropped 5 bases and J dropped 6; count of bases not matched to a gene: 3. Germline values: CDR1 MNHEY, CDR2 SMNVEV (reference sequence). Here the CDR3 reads CASSGQGAFQPQHF. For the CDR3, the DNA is TGTGCCAGCAGTGGACAGGGGGCATTTCAGCCCCAGCATTTT.